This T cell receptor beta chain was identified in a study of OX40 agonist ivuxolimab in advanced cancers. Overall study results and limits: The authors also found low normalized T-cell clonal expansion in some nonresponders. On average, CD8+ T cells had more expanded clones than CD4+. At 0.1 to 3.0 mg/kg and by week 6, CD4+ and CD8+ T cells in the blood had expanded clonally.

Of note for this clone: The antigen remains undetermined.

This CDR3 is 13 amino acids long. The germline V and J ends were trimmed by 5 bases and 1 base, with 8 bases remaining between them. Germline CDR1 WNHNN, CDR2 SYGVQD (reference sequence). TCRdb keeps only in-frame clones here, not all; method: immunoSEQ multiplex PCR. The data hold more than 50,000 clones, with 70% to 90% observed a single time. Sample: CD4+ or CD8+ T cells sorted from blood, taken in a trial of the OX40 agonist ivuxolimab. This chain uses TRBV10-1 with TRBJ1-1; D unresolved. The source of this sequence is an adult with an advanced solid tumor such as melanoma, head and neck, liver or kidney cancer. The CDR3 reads CASSPTRNTEAFF. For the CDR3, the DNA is TGCGCCAGCAGTCCGACACGGAACACTGAAGCTTTCTTT.